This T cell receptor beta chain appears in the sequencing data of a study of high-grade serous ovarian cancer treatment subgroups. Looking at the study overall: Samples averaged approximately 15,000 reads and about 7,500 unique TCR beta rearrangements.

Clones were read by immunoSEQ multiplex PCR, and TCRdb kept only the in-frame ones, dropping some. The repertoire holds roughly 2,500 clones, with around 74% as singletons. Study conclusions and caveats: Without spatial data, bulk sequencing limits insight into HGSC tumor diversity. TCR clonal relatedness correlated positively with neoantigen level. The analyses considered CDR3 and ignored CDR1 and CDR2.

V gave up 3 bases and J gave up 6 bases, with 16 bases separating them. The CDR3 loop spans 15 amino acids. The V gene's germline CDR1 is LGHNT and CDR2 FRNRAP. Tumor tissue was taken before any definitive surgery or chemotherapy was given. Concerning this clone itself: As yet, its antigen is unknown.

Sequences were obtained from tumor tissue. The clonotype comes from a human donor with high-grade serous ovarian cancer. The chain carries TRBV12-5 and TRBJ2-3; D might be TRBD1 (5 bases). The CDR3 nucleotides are TGTGCTAGTGGTTTAGCAGGGTCTCCGGGCGATACGCAGTATTTT. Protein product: CASGLAGSPGDTQYF.